The rows below give T cell receptor beta chains drawn from one sample of a study of spatial heterogeneity in lung cancer. TCRdb re-derived calls from the 5' RACE reads in MiXCR, one entry per CDR3 protein. The sample shows tens of thousands of distinct CDR3 sequences, roughly 12% of them seen only once. Sequenced here: PBMCs, sampled at surgery. Every receptor here comes from a male donor with early-stage non-small cell lung cancer. The CDR3 runs from the conserved cysteine through the conserved F or W. A D gene is named only where the DNA matches it firmly. Some rows mark clone size as missing; the rest say once, few, many or name a class of expanded clone.

d_gene: NA; len: 15; abundance: few; j_gene: TRBJ2-3; v_gene: TRBV7-9; CDR3aa: CASSLGASFRDTQYF; CDR3nt: TGTGCCAGCAGCTTAGGGGCATCTTTCAGGGATACGCAGTATTTT
d_gene: NA; len: 14; abundance: few; j_gene: TRBJ2-2; v_gene: TRBV5-5; CDR3aa: CASSLSTVPGELFF; CDR3nt: TGTGCCAGCAGCTTGAGTACGGTACCCGGGGAGCTGTTTTTT
d_gene: TRBD2; len: 15; abundance: NA; j_gene: TRBJ2-7; v_gene: TRBV18; CDR3aa: CASSPSGGGIYEQYF; CDR3nt: TGTGCCAGCTCACCATCCGGGGGGGGAATCTACGAGCAGTACTTC
d_gene: NA; len: 14; abundance: NA; j_gene: TRBJ2-7; v_gene: TRBV11-1; CDR3aa: CASSIGISSAEQYF; CDR3nt: TGTGCCAGCAGCATCGGGATTTCTTCTGCCGAGCAGTACTTC
d_gene: NA; len: 15; abundance: few; j_gene: TRBJ1-5; v_gene: TRBV28; CDR3aa: CASIASGGRGQPQHF; CDR3nt: TGTGCCAGCATCGCCTCCGGGGGGCGTGGGCAGCCCCAGCATTTT
d_gene: NA; len: 15; abundance: NA; j_gene: TRBJ2-6; v_gene: TRBV9; CDR3aa: CASSVEPGGANVLTF; CDR3nt: TGTGCCAGCAGCGTAGAGCCCGGCGGGGCCAACGTCCTGACTTTC
d_gene: TRBD1; len: 17; abundance: NA; j_gene: TRBJ2-1; v_gene: TRBV7-9; CDR3aa: CASSSLSGGSSYNEQFF; CDR3nt: TGTGCCAGCAGCTCACTCTCAGGGGGAAGCTCCTACAATGAGCAGTTCTTC
d_gene: NA; len: 11; abundance: many; j_gene: TRBJ2-4; v_gene: TRBV29-1; CDR3aa: CRATWGDIQYF; CDR3nt: TGCAGAGCGACTTGGGGAGACATTCAGTACTTC
d_gene: NA; len: 14; abundance: NA; j_gene: TRBJ1-2; v_gene: TRBV5-6; CDR3aa: CASSPLTGGRGFTF; CDR3nt: TGTGCCAGCAGCCCCCTGACAGGAGGAAGAGGCTTCACCTTC
d_gene: TRBD1; len: 14; abundance: NA; j_gene: TRBJ1-5; v_gene: TRBV3-1; CDR3aa: CVSSETGGVQPQHF; CDR3nt: TGTGTCAGCAGCGAAACAGGGGGAGTTCAGCCCCAGCATTTT
d_gene: NA; len: 14; abundance: many; j_gene: TRBJ2-5; v_gene: TRBV7-9; CDR3aa: CASSLLTVEETQYF; CDR3nt: TGTGCCAGCAGCCTCCTCACGGTCGAAGAGACCCAGTACTTC
d_gene: NA; len: 13; abundance: many; j_gene: TRBJ2-5; v_gene: TRBV7-6; CDR3aa: CASSWGNEETQYF; CDR3nt: TGTGCCAGCAGCTGGGGGAACGAAGAGACCCAGTACTTC
d_gene: NA; len: 13; abundance: NA; j_gene: TRBJ1-5; v_gene: TRBV28; CDR3aa: CASREGLFQPQHF; CDR3nt: TGTGCCAGCAGAGAAGGGCTTTTTCAGCCCCAGCATTTT
d_gene: NA; len: 17; abundance: many; j_gene: TRBJ2-7; v_gene: TRBV12-5; CDR3aa: CASGPVSLRRPIYEQYF; CDR3nt: TGTGCTAGTGGTCCTGTTTCGCTTCGGAGACCGATCTACGAGCAGTACTTC
d_gene: NA; len: 15; abundance: NA; j_gene: TRBJ2-5; v_gene: TRBV7-2; CDR3aa: CASSLGGGGLETQYF; CDR3nt: TGTGCCAGCAGCTTAGGTGGGGGCGGTCTGGAGACCCAGTACTTC
d_gene: TRBD2; len: 16; abundance: NA; j_gene: TRBJ2-7; v_gene: TRBV7-8; CDR3aa: CASSPFRLAGSYEQYF; CDR3nt: TGTGCCAGCAGCCCATTCAGGCTAGCGGGATCCTACGAGCAGTACTTC
d_gene: TRBD2; len: 16; abundance: few; j_gene: TRBJ2-2; v_gene: TRBV5-1; CDR3aa: CASSSKTSPNTGELFF; CDR3nt: TGCGCCAGCAGCTCGAAGACTAGCCCGAACACCGGGGAGCTGTTTTTT
d_gene: NA; len: 14; abundance: NA; j_gene: TRBJ1-5; v_gene: TRBV2; CDR3aa: CASRTQTFNQPQHF; CDR3nt: TGTGCCAGCAGAACCCAGACTTTCAATCAGCCCCAGCATTTT
d_gene: NA; len: 13; abundance: many; j_gene: TRBJ1-2; v_gene: TRBV6-5; CDR3aa: CASRPAGAGGYTF; CDR3nt: TGTGCCAGCAGACCAGCGGGGGCTGGCGGCTACACCTTC
d_gene: NA; len: 14; abundance: few; j_gene: TRBJ2-4; v_gene: TRBV20-1; CDR3aa: CSASFPLAKNIQYF; CDR3nt: TGCAGTGCTAGTTTCCCTCTAGCCAAAAACATTCAGTACTTC
d_gene: NA; len: 14; abundance: few; j_gene: TRBJ2-5; v_gene: TRBV7-6; CDR3aa: CASSVTGGAETQYF; CDR3nt: TGTGCCAGCAGCGTAACAGGGGGGGCAGAGACCCAGTACTTC
d_gene: NA; len: 10; abundance: NA; j_gene: TRBJ2-1; v_gene: TRBV29-1; CDR3aa: CSVSGDEQFF; CDR3nt: TGCAGCGTTTCCGGGGATGAGCAGTTCTTC
d_gene: TRBD1; len: 15; abundance: NA; j_gene: TRBJ2-7; v_gene: TRBV27; CDR3aa: CASSPTPTGGYEQYF; CDR3nt: TGTGCCAGCAGCCCCACCCCGACAGGGGGCTACGAGCAGTACTTC
d_gene: TRBD1; len: 15; abundance: few; j_gene: TRBJ1-4; v_gene: TRBV5-1; CDR3aa: CASSASARDSEKLFF; CDR3nt: TGCGCCAGCAGCGCGTCCGCCCGGGACAGTGAAAAACTGTTTTTT
d_gene: NA; len: 15; abundance: NA; j_gene: TRBJ2-5; v_gene: TRBV7-2; CDR3aa: CASSLRRGAQETQYF; CDR3nt: TGTGCCAGCAGCTTAAGGCGCGGGGCTCAAGAGACCCAGTACTTC
d_gene: NA; len: 12; abundance: NA; j_gene: TRBJ2-2; v_gene: TRBV28; CDR3aa: CASSSVTGELFF; CDR3nt: TGTGCCAGCAGTTCAGTCACCGGGGAGCTGTTTTTT
d_gene: TRBD1; len: 15; abundance: NA; j_gene: TRBJ2-1; v_gene: TRBV5-1; CDR3aa: CASTLQGAQFDEQFF; CDR3nt: TGCGCCAGCACCTTACAGGGGGCTCAGTTCGATGAGCAGTTCTTC
d_gene: NA; len: 15; abundance: few; j_gene: TRBJ2-1; v_gene: TRBV18; CDR3aa: CASSPGHTGIYEQFF; CDR3nt: TGTGCCAGCTCACCAGGACACACTGGGATTTATGAGCAGTTCTTC
d_gene: NA; len: 19; abundance: NA; j_gene: TRBJ2-2; v_gene: TRBV23-1; CDR3aa: CASSLTLRPQTYNTGELFF; CDR3nt: TGCGCCAGCAGTCTAACCTTGAGACCACAAACATATAACACCGGGGAGCTGTTTTTT
d_gene: NA; len: 14; abundance: few; j_gene: TRBJ1-2; v_gene: TRBV9; CDR3aa: CASSVGNSAYGYTF; CDR3nt: TGTGCCAGCAGCGTTGGGAACAGTGCCTATGGCTACACCTTC
d_gene: TRBD2; len: 19; abundance: NA; j_gene: TRBJ2-3; v_gene: TRBV6-5; CDR3aa: CASSHYRPGTSGSGNTQYF; CDR3nt: TGTGCCAGCAGCCATTACCGACCGGGGACTAGCGGGAGTGGAAATACGCAGTATTTT
d_gene: NA; len: 13; abundance: NA; j_gene: TRBJ2-1; v_gene: TRBV20-1; CDR3aa: CSATPGLDNEQFF; CDR3nt: TGCAGTGCTACCCCGGGACTTGACAATGAGCAGTTCTTC
d_gene: NA; len: 14; abundance: few; j_gene: TRBJ2-5; v_gene: TRBV11-2; CDR3aa: CASSLGDGPGTQYF; CDR3nt: TGTGCCAGCAGCTTAGGCGACGGGCCTGGGACCCAGTACTTC
d_gene: TRBD2; len: 13; abundance: NA; j_gene: TRBJ2-5; v_gene: TRBV10-3; CDR3aa: CAISESGEETQYF; CDR3nt: TGTGCCATCAGTGAGAGCGGGGAAGAGACCCAGTACTTC